The present TCR beta chain was sequenced within a study of blood T cell repertoires in COVID-19. Overall study context: The samples span acute and convalescent COVID-19 from the United States, Italy and Spain. PBMCs, B-cell-depleted T cells, or T cells provided the cDNA or gDNA that made up the material.

Repertoires were generated with immunoSEQ multiplex PCR, while TCRdb's copy carries only in-frame clones and drops some. Among approximately 180,000 clones listed, about 85% were seen once. Trimming removed 2 bases from V and 2 bases from J, with 13 bases in between. This CDR3 is built from 15 residues. Germline assignment: CDR1 MNHEY and CDR2 SVGAGI. The chain joins TRBV6-5 to TRBJ2-7; maybe TRBD1 (5 bases). This TCR was recovered from an elderly woman with acute or convalescent COVID-19. Material for sequencing was peripheral blood. The CDR3 loop reads CASSYRTKGAYEQYF. In DNA, the CDR3 is TGTGCCAGCAGTTACCGAACCAAAGGGGCCTACGAGCAGTACTTC.